One sample yielded the 21 T cell receptor beta chains listed below, sequenced in a study of cytomegalovirus exposure and HLA in healthy donors. Sequencing used immunoSEQ multiplex PCR; TCRdb keeps in-frame clones, though not all of them. This sample carries approximately 99,000 clones, almost 96% of them seen once, and the ten largest clones take roughly 0.67%. Sequencing used PBMCs. Every receptor here comes from a woman younger than 30 in good health and CMV-seronegative.

V gene TRBV27 combines with J gene TRBJ2-5; 9 positions agree with TRBD2. The CDR3 spans 16 residues. Per the germline V gene, CDR1 is MNHEY and CDR2 is SMNVEV (reference sequence). Unmatched junction bases numbered 3, after V lost 1 base and J lost 0 bases. CDR3 in DNA: TGTGCCAGCAGTTTATTGCCTAGCGGGGACCAAGAGACCCAGTACTTC. Its translation: CASSLLPSGDQETQYF.

V is TRBV25-1 and J is TRBJ2-3; D gene unclear. The germline V gene has CDR1 MGHDK and CDR2 SYGVNS. This CDR3 has 12 residues. V shed 2 bases and J shed 10 bases, with 10 bases lying between them. CDR3 amino acids: CASSEIHEAQYF. The CDR3 DNA reads TGTGCCAGCAGTGAAATCCACGAGGCGCAGTATTTT.

The V call is TRBV5-4, the J call TRBJ2-5, with 8 positions matching TRBD1. In germline, CDR1 is SGHNT, CDR2 YYREEE (reference sequence). Germline trimming cut 0 bases from V and 5 bases from J; bases unmatched to any gene: 9. This CDR3 contains 16 residues. The CDR3 loop reads CASSLDWGNRGETQYF. Here the CDR3 DNA reads TGTGCCAGCAGCTTGGATTGGGGAAACAGGGGGGAGACCCAGTACTTC.

This sequence joins TRBV7-8 and TRBJ2-5; the match to TRBD2 covers 8 bases. Germline CDR1 SGHVS, CDR2 FQNEAQ. CDR3 length: 15 residues. The ends lost 5 bases at V and 7 bases at J; junction bases unmatched: 12. The CDR3 is CASSVQSSGGRTQYF. CDR3 nucleotides: TGTGCCAGCAGCGTCCAGTCCAGCGGGGGCAGGACCCAGTACTTC.

The chain employs TRBV4-1 and TRBJ1-1, with TRBD1 identical over 8 bases. The CDR3 has 15 amino acids. Trimming took 1 base from V and 4 from J; bases not matched to a gene: 5. Germline values: CDR1 MGHRA, CDR2 YSYEKL. The CDR3 DNA follows: TGCGCCAGCAGCCAAGTGACGACAGGGGCCACTGAAGCTTTCTTT. It encodes CASSQVTTGATEAFF.

This clone has a single count. The chain's CDR3 is CASSVAQGLSLDNYGYTF. The CDR3 coding sequence is TGTGCCAGCAGCGTAGCACAGGGGTTAAGTCTCGATAACTATGGCTACACCTTC. The V call is TRBV9, the J call TRBJ1-2, with 7 bases aligning to TRBD1. This CDR3 spans 18 amino acids. Germline CDR1 reads SGDLS; CDR2 reads YYNGEE. With V trimmed by 0 bases and J by 1 base, 12 bases remained unmatched.

The V gene is TRBV5-5, the J gene TRBJ2-1; the match to TRBD1 covers 7 bases. V lost 0 bases, J lost 4 bases, and 10 bases stayed unmatched. Germline V gene data show CDR1 as SGHKS and CDR2 as YYEKEE (reference sequence). CDR3 length: 17 amino acids. CDR3 residues: CASSLAPGQAGYNEQFF. The CDR3 DNA sequence: TGTGCCAGCAGCTTGGCCCCCGGACAGGCAGGTTACAATGAGCAGTTCTTC.

The chain links TRBV6-1 to TRBJ1-4; no clear D gene. Trimming took off 3 bases at V and 0 bases at J, with 11 bases between the two ends. The CDR3 has 16 amino acids. The germline CDR1 and CDR2 sequences are MNHNS and SASEGT. CDR3 nucleotides: TGTGCCAGCAGTGACCTCACCTATGCAACTAATGAAAAACTGTTTTTT. Translated: CASSDLTYATNEKLFF.

The chain couples TRBV5-4 to TRBJ2-1; D perhaps matches TRBD2 (6 bases). The CDR3 has 15 residues. V lost 3 bases, J lost 4 bases, and 14 bases lay in between. Germline CDR1 and CDR2: SGHNT and YYREEE (reference sequence). The CDR3 reads CASSSTSGTYNEQFF. CDR3 DNA sequence: TGTGCCAGCAGCTCCACGTCCGGGACTTACAATGAGCAGTTCTTC.

This clone was seen just once. V and J are TRBV4-1 and TRBJ1-4, with TRBD1 as a possible D gene (6 bases). Per the germline V gene, CDR1 is MGHRA and CDR2 is YSYEKL. V lost 4 bases, J lost 7 bases, and 10 bases lay in between. The CDR3 loop spans 13 amino acids. In nucleotides, the CDR3 is TGCGCCAGCAGCCTCACAGGGTTTGAAAAACTGTTTTTT. It translates to CASSLTGFEKLFF.

This rearrangement joins TRBV5-4 to TRBJ1-1; maybe TRBD1 (6 bases). V was cut by 0 bases and J by 3 bases, with 9 bases left in between. Germline V CDR1 and CDR2: SGHNT, YYREEE (reference sequence). CDR3 length: 14 residues. CDR3 region: CASSLAGVDTEAFF. Written as DNA, the CDR3 is TGTGCCAGCAGCTTGGCAGGGGTTGACACTGAAGCTTTCTTT.

This clone was counted once. The chain combines TRBV4-2 with TRBJ1-4; a possible D gene is TRBD1 (5 bases). CDR1 LGHNA and CDR2 YNFKEQ come from the germline V gene. V lost 1 base and J 5 bases, leaving 8 bases between the germline ends. This CDR3 is 14 amino acids long. As DNA, the CDR3 is TGTGCCAGCAGCCAAGGACAGTTAAATGAAAAACTGTTTTTT. This sequence encodes CASSQGQLNEKLFF.

The chain employs TRBV6-8 and TRBJ2-7; perhaps TRBD2 as D (5 bases). Trimming cost V 2 bases and J 7 bases, with 21 bases left between them. This CDR3 region has 16 residues. The germline gives CDR1 MNHGY, CDR2 SAAAGT. CDR3 in amino acids: CASSYRGSGGRGEQYF. CDR3 coding DNA: TGTGCCAGCAGTTACCGGGGAAGTGGAGGCCGCGGTGAGCAGTACTTC.

This clone has more than one count but fewer than ten. The chain uses TRBV28 and TRBJ2-3, with TRBD1 identical over 7 bases. CDR3 size: 15 residues. Looked up from germline, CDR1 is MDHEN and CDR2 is SYDVKM. V was clipped by 3 bases and J by 2 bases; unmatched bases: 5. The CDR3: CASSLWTGITDTQYF. CDR3 sequence (DNA): TGTGCCAGCAGTTTGTGGACAGGAATCACAGATACGCAGTATTTT.

This clone was counted a single time. The rearrangement uses TRBV28 and TRBJ1-2, with a possible D match to TRBD1 (6 bases). The V gene's germline CDR1 is MDHEN and CDR2 SYDVKM. This CDR3 has 14 amino acids. The V and J ends lost 1 base and 7 bases respectively, with 13 bases between them. The CDR3 DNA reads as TGTGCCAGCAGTTTATACGGCCAGGGGACTGGCTACACCTTC. It yields the protein CASSLYGQGTGYTF.

This rearrangement joins TRBV7-8 to TRBJ2-1; 14 positions agree with TRBD2. CDR1 and CDR2 from the germline V gene are SGHVS and FQNEAQ. V lost 5 bases and J lost 6; bases outside the gene matches: 12. The CDR3 has 18 amino acids. CDR3 sequence (DNA): TGTGCCAGCAGCGCGGGACTCTCCGGGACTAGCGGGAGCAATGAGCAGTTCTTC. The encoded protein is CASSAGLSGTSGSNEQFF.

This clone has just one count. This chain uses TRBV4-2 with TRBJ1-6; the D gene is possibly TRBD1 (5 bases). CDR3 length equals 17 residues. Germline-derived CDR1 and CDR2 are LGHNA and YNFKEQ. Trimming took 1 base from V and 5 from J, leaving 15 bases between them. CDR3 nucleotide sequence: TGTGCCAGCAGCCAAGCCTTTCCTCAGGGCGATAATTCACCCCTCCACTTT. This gives the protein CASSQAFPQGDNSPLHF.

This chain connects TRBV18 to TRBJ1-1; D is perhaps TRBD1 (6 bases). The germline V and J ends were trimmed by 4 bases and 10 bases, with 22 bases remaining between them. The germline gives CDR1 KGHSH, CDR2 LQKENI. The CDR3 runs to 15 residues. The CDR3 is CASSRSGQGSTIAFF. The CDR3 nucleotides read TGTGCCAGCTCACGCTCGGGGCAGGGGAGCACTATAGCTTTCTTT.

The chain joins TRBV29-1 to TRBJ1-1, with D hard to call. Deletions cut 0 bases from V and 1 base from J, with 6 bases between. The CDR3 contains 13 residues. CDR1 and CDR2 (germline): SQVTM, ANQGSEA. In DNA form, the CDR3 reads TGCAGCGTTGAAGAAGCTGGGAACACTGAAGCTTTCTTT. It translates to CSVEEAGNTEAFF.

The chain joins TRBV2 to TRBJ2-5; 7 bases are shared with TRBD2. V trimming: 10 bases; J trimming: 7 bases; junction bases outside the gene matches: 21. The germline V gene encodes CDR1 SNHLY and CDR2 FYNNEI. The CDR3 length is 16 residues. The CDR3 nucleotides read TGTGCCACCTCCGGGGGAGGGACTCCTCACTGGGGGACCCAGTACTTC. It codes for CATSGGGTPHWGTQYF. The whole variable domain, remainder taken from reference TRBV2 and TRBJ2-5, is EPEVTQTPSHQVTQMGQEVILRCVPISNHLYFYWYRQILGQKVEFLVSFYNNEISEKSEIFDDQFSVERPDGSNFTLKIRSTKLEDSAMYFCATSGGGTPHWGTQYFGPGTRLLVL.

The chain recombines TRBV19 with TRBJ2-7; 7 bases are a match to TRBD1. V shed 3 bases, J shed 2 bases, and the junction held 10 bases outside the gene matches. This CDR3 comprises 16 residues. The germline V gene has CDR1 LNHDA and CDR2 SQIVND (reference sequence). The CDR3 nucleotides read TGTGCCAGTAGTATTGATGAGACAGGGTCAACCTACGAGCAGTACTTC. Encoded protein: CASSIDETGSTYEQYF.